The 17 T cell receptor beta chains below all came from one sample that was sequenced in a study of OX40 agonist ivuxolimab in advanced cancers. Data came from immunoSEQ multiplex PCR; TCRdb stores just in-frame clones and leaves some out. The data show roughly 66,000 clones, 83% seen once. The material was CD4+ or CD8+ T cells sorted from blood, obtained in a trial of the OX40 agonist ivuxolimab. Receptors originate from an adult with an advanced solid tumor such as melanoma, head and neck, liver or kidney cancer.

The V gene is TRBV12-5, the J gene TRBJ2-7, with a tentative D call TRBD2 (5 bases). CDR1 and CDR2 (germline): LGHNT, FRNRAP. Trimming removed 1 base from V and 5 bases from J, with 15 bases in between. This CDR3 comprises 15 residues. The CDR3 DNA reads TGTGCTAGTGGTTTGGCCGCGGGCCCGCAGCACGAGCAGTACTTC. This sequence encodes CASGLAAGPQHEQYF. Filled out from reference TRBV12-5 and TRBJ2-7, the complete variable domain reads DARVTQTPRHKVTEMGQEVTMRCQPILGHNTVFWYRQTMMQGLELLAYFRNRAPLDDSGMPKDRFSAEMPDATLATLKIQPSEPRDSAVYFCASGLAAGPQHEQYFGPGTRLTVT.

The CDR3 DNA is TGTGCCAGTAGTATAGCCGGTAGCGGGATTGGGGAGACCCAGTACTTC. It translates to CASSIAGSGIGETQYF. The V call is TRBV19, the J call TRBJ2-5, with 8 bases that match TRBD2. V shed 1 base, J shed 5 bases, and the junction held 9 bases outside the gene matches. CDR3 length equals 16 residues. Germline V gene data show CDR1 as LNHDA and CDR2 as SQIVND (reference sequence).

The chain joins TRBV18 to TRBJ2-2, with 10 bases aligning to TRBD1. V trimming: 4 bases; J trimming: 4 bases; junction bases outside the gene matches: 6. The CDR3 covers 16 residues. Germline assignment: CDR1 KGHSH and CDR2 LQKENI. The CDR3 reads CASSRGQGEITGELFF. CDR3 nucleotides: TGTGCCAGCTCACGTGGACAGGGGGAGATCACCGGGGAGCTGTTTTTT.

V gene TRBV6-5 combines with J gene TRBJ1-1; D gene uncertain. The length of the CDR3 is 14 residues. Trimming removed 0 bases at V and 11 bases at J, with 16 bases between. CDR1 and CDR2 (germline): MNHEY, SVGAGI. The CDR3 bases are TGTGCCAGCAGTTACTCGAGGTCTAACGGGCGGGCTTTCTTT. Its translation is CASSYSRSNGRAFF.

The genes are TRBV5-1 and TRBJ2-5, with D perhaps TRBD1 (6 bases). The CDR3 is made up of 15 amino acids. The V end was cut by 2 bases, the J end by 2 bases, with 13 bases between. Germline values: CDR1 SGHRS, CDR2 YFSETQ. The CDR3 bases are TGCGCCAGCAGCTTCGACAGGTCACCTCAAGAGACCCAGTACTTC. It codes for CASSFDRSPQETQYF.

This clone was found once. The chain has TRBV6-4 and TRBJ2-1; 12 nucleotides line up with TRBD2. The germline V gene encodes CDR1 MRHNA and CDR2 SNTAGT. J was trimmed by 5 bases and V by 3 bases; bases with no gene match: 2. This CDR3 has 15 residues. The CDR3 DNA is TGTGCCAGCAGTGAACTAGCGGGGGGTCACAATGAGCAGTTCTTC. Its translation is CASSELAGGHNEQFF.

The chain joins TRBV14 to TRBJ1-3; D is ambiguous. V was cut by 8 bases and J by 0 bases, with 11 bases left in between. The CDR3 is 14 residues long. Germline V gene lookup returns CDR1 SGHDN and CDR2 FVKESK. The CDR3 is CASSLGRSGNTIYF. In nucleotides, the CDR3 is TGTGCCAGCTCACTCGGGCGCTCTGGAAACACCATATATTTT.

The chain recombines TRBV25-1 with TRBJ2-3; D gene ambiguous. This CDR3 contains 16 residues. V was clipped by 2 bases and J by 3 bases, with 15 bases between them. The germline V gene has CDR1 MGHDK and CDR2 SYGVNS. The DNA of the CDR3 is TGTGCCAGCAGTGAACCGGGCAGGTTAGGGACAGATACGCAGTATTTT. Protein: CASSEPGRLGTDTQYF. The full variable domain, with the rest looked up from reference TRBV25-1 and TRBJ2-3, is EADIYQTPRYLVIGTGKKITLECSQTMGHDKMYWYQQDPGMELHLIHYSYGVNSTEKGDLSSESTVSRIRTEHFPLTLESARPSHTSQYLCASSEPGRLGTDTQYFGPGTRLTVL.

The V call is TRBV19, the J call TRBJ1-5; 12 nucleotides align to TRBD1. Germline CDR1 LNHDA, CDR2 SQIVND (reference sequence). Trimming removed 0 bases from V and 2 bases from J; junction bases left unmatched: 20. The CDR3 totals 23 residues. In nucleotides, the CDR3 is TGTGCCAGTAGTATAGAAATAGTGTCGGTTGGGACAGGGGGCGGGGTTGGCAATCAGCCCCAGCATTTT. Translation gives CASSIEIVSVGTGGGVGNQPQHF.

This chain joins TRBV6-1 and TRBJ2-3; 12 bases are a match to TRBD2. Germline CDR1 reads MNHNS; CDR2 reads SASEGT. With 6 bases clipped from V and 4 bases from J, the junction kept 5 bases outside the gene matches. The CDR3 runs 15 residues. The CDR3 region has the DNA TGTGCCAGCAGGAAGACTAGCGGGAGCCCAGATACGCAGTATTTT. This codes for CASRKTSGSPDTQYF.

The V and J genes are TRBV11-2 and TRBJ2-1; 14 bases line up with TRBD2. In germline, CDR1 is SGHAT, CDR2 FQNNGV. J gave up 14 bases and V 5 bases, and 8 bases lay outside the gene matches. CDR3 length: 14 amino acids. The CDR3 coding sequence is TGTGCCAGCAGCCGAGGGACTAGCGGGAGCACGGAGTTCTTC. Its protein is CASSRGTSGSTEFF.

The chain couples TRBV6-4 to TRBJ2-2; no firm D call. The CDR3 consists of 16 residues. Germline V gives CDR1 MRHNA, CDR2 SNTAGT. V was pared by 7 bases and J by 5 bases, with 20 bases between. The CDR3 loop reads CASTPRGHGGTGELFF. CDR3 bases: TGTGCCAGCACCCCACGTGGGCACGGTGGTACCGGGGAGCTGTTTTTT.

The chain links TRBV29-1 to TRBJ2-3; TRBD1 aligns across 8 bases. This CDR3 has 16 residues. J lost 2 bases, V lost 6 bases, and 13 bases had no gene match. Germline assignment: CDR1 SQVTM and CDR2 ANQGSEA. The CDR3 DNA sequence: TGCAGCGTCACTGGGACAGGCCAGGGGAACACAGATACGCAGTATTTT. Protein: CSVTGTGQGNTDTQYF.

The chain combines TRBV5-1 with TRBJ2-3; D is possibly TRBD1 or TRBD2 (5 bases each). The germline V and J ends were trimmed by 4 bases and 8 bases, with 17 bases remaining between them. The germline CDR1 and CDR2 sequences are SGHRS and YFSETQ. The CDR3 runs 14 residues. CDR3 sequence reads: CASSLGDESITQYF. CDR3 nucleotides: TGCGCCAGCAGCCTAGGGGACGAGAGTATTACGCAGTATTTT. The full variable domain, with the rest looked up from reference TRBV5-1 and TRBJ2-3, is KAGVTQTPRYLIKTRGQQVTLSCSPISGHRSVSWYQQTPGQGLQFLFEYFSETQRNKGNFPGRFSGRQFSNSRSEMNVSTLELGDSALYLCASSLGDESITQYFGPGTRLTVL.

The rearrangement joins TRBV5-4 to TRBJ2-1; D is ambiguous. Germline V CDR1 and CDR2: SGHNT, YYREEE (reference sequence). Trimming cost V 4 bases and J 4 bases, with 15 bases left between them. CDR3 length: 15 residues. In DNA form, the CDR3 reads TGTGCCAGCAGCCGTCGGACGTCCGATTACAATGAGCAGTTCTTC. Translating it yields CASSRRTSDYNEQFF.

The chain links TRBV29-1 to TRBJ2-2, with 8 bases fitting TRBD2. The CDR3 runs 15 residues. The ends lost 4 bases at V and 2 bases at J; junction bases unmatched: 6. Germline values: CDR1 SQVTM, CDR2 ANQGSEA. In nucleotides, the CDR3 is TGCAGCGTTGTAGCGGGACGTTTAAACACCGGGGAGCTGTTTTTT. This translates into CSVVAGRLNTGELFF.

This clone was seen only a few times. CDR3 residues: CASSTQLQETQYF. The DNA for the CDR3 is TGTGCCAGTAGTACACAGCTTCAAGAGACCCAGTACTTC. The chain couples TRBV19 to TRBJ2-5; no clear D gene. CDR3 size: 13 residues. Trimming took off 4 bases at V and 2 bases at J, with 8 bases between the two ends. The germline V gene encodes CDR1 LNHDA and CDR2 SQIVND (reference sequence). The full variable domain, rest sourced from reference TRBV19 and TRBJ2-5, is DGGITQSPKYLFRKEGQNVTLSCEQNLNHDAMYWYRQDPGQGLRLIYYSQIVNDFQKGDIAEGYSVSREKKESFPLTVTSAQKNPTAFYLCASSTQLQETQYFGPGTRLLVL.